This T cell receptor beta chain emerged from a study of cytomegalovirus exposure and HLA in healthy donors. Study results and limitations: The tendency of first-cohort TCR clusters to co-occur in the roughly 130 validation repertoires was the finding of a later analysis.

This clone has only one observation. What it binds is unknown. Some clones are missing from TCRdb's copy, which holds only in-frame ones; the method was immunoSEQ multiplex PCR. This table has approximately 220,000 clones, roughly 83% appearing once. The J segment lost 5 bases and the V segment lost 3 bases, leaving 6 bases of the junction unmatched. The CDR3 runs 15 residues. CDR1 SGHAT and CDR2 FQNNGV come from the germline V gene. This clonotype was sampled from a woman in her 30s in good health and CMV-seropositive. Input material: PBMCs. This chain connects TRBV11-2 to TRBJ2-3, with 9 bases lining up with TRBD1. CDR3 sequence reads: CASSLGQGRGDTQYF. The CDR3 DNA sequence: TGTGCCAGCAGCTTGGGACAGGGTCGTGGAGATACGCAGTATTTT.